This entry describes one T cell receptor beta chain. Its specificity is not known. This entry is derived from a study of chemoradiotherapy in HPV16-positive cancers. Study observations and caveats: During treatment, candidate HPV-specific clones and E7-related motifs expanded in tumor. HPV-specific T cells were functionally defined from only a couple of HPV16-positive patients. HPV-responsive T-cell expansion during chemoradiotherapy was linked to improved recurrence-free survival in HPV16-positive patients.

Libraries were prepared by immunoSEQ multiplex PCR; TCRdb keeps only in-frame clonotypes and omits some of them. The table records 15,000 or so clones, roughly two thirds of them present only once. The length of the CDR3 is 11 residues. The V end lost 0 bases, the J end lost 16 bases, and 12 bases lay between the germline ends. Germline V gene lookup returns CDR1 SQVTM and CDR2 ANQGSEA. The receptor was isolated from a human donor with HPV-associated anogenital cancer. The V call is TRBV29-1, the J call TRBJ2-2, with a tentative D call TRBD1 (5 bases). The input for sequencing was tumor tissue, taken from a patient who underwent chemoradiotherapy. The CDR3: CSVEDQGTWFF. CDR3 DNA sequence: TGCAGCGTTGAAGATCAGGGCACTTGGTTTTTT.